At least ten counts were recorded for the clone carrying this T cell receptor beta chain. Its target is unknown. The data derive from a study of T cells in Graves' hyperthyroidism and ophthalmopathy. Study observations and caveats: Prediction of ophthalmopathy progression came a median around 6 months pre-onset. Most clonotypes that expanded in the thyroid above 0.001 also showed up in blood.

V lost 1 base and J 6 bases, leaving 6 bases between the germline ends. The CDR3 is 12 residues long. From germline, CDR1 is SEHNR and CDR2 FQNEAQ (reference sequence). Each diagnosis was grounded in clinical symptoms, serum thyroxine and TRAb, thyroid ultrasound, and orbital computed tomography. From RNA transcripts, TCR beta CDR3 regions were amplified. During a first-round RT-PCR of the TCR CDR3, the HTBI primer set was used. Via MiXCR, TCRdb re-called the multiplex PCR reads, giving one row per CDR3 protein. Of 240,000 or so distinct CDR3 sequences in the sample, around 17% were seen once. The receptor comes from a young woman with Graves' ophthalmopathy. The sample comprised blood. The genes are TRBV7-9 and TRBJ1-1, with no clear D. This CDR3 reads CASSLGVAEAFF. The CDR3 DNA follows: TGTGCCAGCAGCTTAGGGGTAGCTGAAGCTTTCTTT.